This T cell receptor (beta chain) was obtained from a study of blood T cell repertoires in COVID-19. Study at large: Donors in the United States, Italy and Spain gave samples during acute or convalescent COVID-19. T cells, B-cell-depleted T cells, or PBMCs provided the cDNA or gDNA that served as material.

V shed 4 bases, J shed 1 base, and the junction held 7 bases outside the gene matches. Per the germline V gene, CDR1 is SGHRS and CDR2 is YFSETQ. The CDR3 spans 16 residues. Methods used by the authors: Nucleated cell number was recorded as an estimate derived from reference gene primer amplification. This table comes from immunoSEQ multiplex PCR, and its TCRdb copy is limited to in-frame clones, with some not included. V and J calls and clone size are those listed in that table; D and trimming were worked out from the DNA. The sample consists of tens of thousands of clones, about 88% of them appearing once.

The source of this sequence is a man in his 70s with active or convalescent COVID-19. The source material was peripheral blood. The rearrangement uses TRBV5-1 and TRBJ2-1; 8 bases agree with TRBD1. The CDR3 bases are TGCGCCAGCAGCCCGGGACAGGTGGAATCCTACAATGAGCAGTTCTTC. Translating gives CASSPGQVESYNEQFF. The variable domain in full, with the rest retrieved from reference TRBV5-1 and TRBJ2-1, is KAGVTQTPRYLIKTRGQQVTLSCSPISGHRSVSWYQQTPGQGLQFLFEYFSETQRNKGNFPGRFSGRQFSNSRSEMNVSTLELGDSALYLCASSPGQVESYNEQFFGPGTRLTVL.